This paragraph covers one T cell receptor (beta chain) sequence. Its antigen is still unknown. Data came from immunoSEQ multiplex PCR; TCRdb stores just in-frame clones and leaves some out. Altogether 90,000 to 120,000 clones are present, 80% to 90% being singletons, with the ten largest covering less than 0.8%. This sample stems from a study of graft-versus-host responses after intestinal transplantation. About the study: Among the recipients, all got anti-thymocyte globulin induction and then tacrolimus and steroids for approximately 3 years.

Trimming took 0 bases from V and 10 from J; bases not matched to a gene: 11. CDR1 and CDR2 from the germline V gene are SGHDT and YYEEEE. The CDR3 runs 15 residues. The chain joins TRBV5-6 to TRBJ1-1, with TRBD1 identical over 8 bases. The sample here was unstimulated CD4+ T cells sorted from spleen or lymph node cells, taken before transplant. This clonotype was obtained from a human donor who was the organ donor for an intestinal transplant. The CDR3 reads CASSLVDRAYSAAFF. The CDR3 coding sequence is TGTGCCAGCAGCTTGGTGGACAGGGCTTATTCGGCAGCTTTCTTT.